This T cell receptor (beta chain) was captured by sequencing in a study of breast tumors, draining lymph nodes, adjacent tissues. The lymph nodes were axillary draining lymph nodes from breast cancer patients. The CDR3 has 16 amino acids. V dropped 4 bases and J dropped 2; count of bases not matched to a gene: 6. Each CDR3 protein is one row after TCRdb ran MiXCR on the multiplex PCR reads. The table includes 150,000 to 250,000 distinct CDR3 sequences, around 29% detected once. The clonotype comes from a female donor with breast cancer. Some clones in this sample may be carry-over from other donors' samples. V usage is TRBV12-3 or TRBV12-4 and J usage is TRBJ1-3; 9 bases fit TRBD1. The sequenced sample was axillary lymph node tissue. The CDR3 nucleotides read TGTGCCAGCAGTTGGGGGACAGGGTGGACTGGAAACACCATATATTTT. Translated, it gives CASSWGTGWTGNTIYF.